This T cell receptor beta chain appears in the sequencing data of a study of T cells in Graves' hyperthyroidism and ophthalmopathy (dated by TCRdb to about 2019). Concerning the study at large: Peripheral blood samples were taken at the time of initial diagnosis, prior to any treatment. TCR V-J signatures able to tell the groups apart were searched for in a discovery cohort of 100 or so patients, of whom over 40 had Graves' ophthalmopathy and 57 had stable Graves' hyperthyroidism. Prospective prediction of ophthalmopathy was tested in an independent validation cohort of about 19 hyperthyroidism patients and 15 to 17 patients who later progressed to ophthalmopathy. The approximately 100 discovery patients were divided at random into training and test sets in a 7:3 ratio. In addition, the study compared T-cell repertoires in thyroid tissue and in blood from five to seven Graves' hyperthyroidism patients. After blood sampling, hyperthyroidism patients were treated with methimazole at a starting dose of 30 mg daily, and ophthalmopathy patients were treated with high-dose intravenous methylprednisolone. According to the paper, TCR Vbeta CDR3 sequencing was carried out on about 140 peripheral blood samples, which came from fewer than 50 ophthalmopathy, under 80 hyperthyroidism and roughly 17 progressor patients. General study outcomes and caveats: In validation, the model predicted progression to ophthalmopathy a median of around 6.5 months before onset, with 65% to 71% sensitivity and roughly 79% specificity. Sample size was not statistically predetermined, and blinding of investigators to group allocation was not performed. Blood samples also contained most of the expanded thyroid clonotypes (frequency above 0.001), which suggests that blood repertoires may reflect thyroid immune responses. A 13 V-J signature model separated ophthalmopathy from stable hyperthyroidism, with roughly 88% sensitivity and 81.08% specificity in cross-validation and 80%/75% in testing.

Details on this clonotype: Its recognized antigen is unknown. No per-base quality is available; no much larger clone lies one base away.

Hyperthyroidism patients were newly diagnosed, had a disease duration of under 2 months, and were aged 18 to 65 years. Patients with uncontrolled infections, other autoimmune diseases, pregnancy or lactation were excluded. Clinical symptoms, serum thyroxine and TRAb, thyroid ultrasound, and orbital computed tomography formed the basis for the diagnoses. Blood from progressor patients was collected at the time of first diagnosis with hyperthyroidism, before any ophthalmopathy symptoms had appeared. PBMCs were isolated from about 10 ml of fresh peripheral blood by Ficoll-Paque density gradient centrifugation. Progressor patients were first diagnosed with Graves' hyperthyroidism and then developed ophthalmopathy during follow-up. Total RNA was extracted using Trizol reagent, and RNA quality was assessed on an Agilent 2100 Bioanalyzer. TCR beta CDR3 regions were amplified from RNA transcripts. The TCR CDR3 was subjected to a first round of RT-PCR using the HTBI primer set and the Qiagen OneStep RT-PCR kit. Libraries were constructed in a second round of multiplex PCR, after which size selection and purification were performed. Sequencing of the libraries was done on an Illumina HiSeq2000 using paired-end 100 bp reads. Per the original workflow: SOAPnuke was used to process the raw data, throwing out any read that contained adapters or uncalled bases, had a mean Phred below 15, or lacked an exact constant-primer or identifier match. COPE v1.2.5 was used to merge high-quality paired reads, and clonotypes were defined as unique nucleotide sequences. Clonotypes were aligned to IMGT TRBV, TRBD and TRBJ reference segments using MiTCR v1.1. The analysis included only V-J combinations with a frequency above 0.0001, which together covered more than 98% of the repertoires. The TCS score was defined as the ratio of F50 (clonal expansion) to E x V (chaos), calculated using BLOSUM62-based TCRdist between CDR3 peptides within each V-J. Welch's t-statistics and random forest reduced 514 V-J features to fewer than 15, which were used in a naive Bayes classifier (R e1071). The public reads were quality trimmed at Q25 with fastp and then assembled into clones with MiXCR by TCRdb, keeping productive beta chains. CDR3 protein duplicates are merged, each entry listing the most common genes and DNA. The V and J calls reflect TCRdb's pipeline rather than the authors' work. The sample table contains under 300,000 distinct CDR3 sequences; only one count was recorded for nearly 15% of them. The ten largest clones take up more than 30% of the sample.

From V the trimming removes 8 bases and from J it removes 8 bases, while the gene matches leave 19 bases of the junction unaccounted for. Per the germline V gene (reference sequence), LNHDA is the CDR1 and SQIVND is the CDR2. The CDR3, from cysteine to phenylalanine, totals 16 residues. Left in the record is the CDR3 DNA by itself, 48 bases read in frame from the first base. Sequenced material: blood. Here the chain combines TRBV19 and TRBJ2-3, and 7 junction bases match TRBD2. The receptor's source is a woman between 45 and 60 years old with Graves' hyperthyroidism that later progressed to Graves' ophthalmopathy. CDR3 protein: CASGRGAGRGEGTQYF. The DNA sequence is given as TGTGCCAGTGGAAGAGGGGCCGGACGGGGGGAAGGTACGCAGTATTTT. When the CDR3 is completed using the reference TRBV19 and TRBJ2-3 genes on either side, the full variable domain is DGGITQSPKYLFRKEGQNVTLSCEQNLNHDAMYWYRQDPGQGLRLIYYSQIVNDFQKGDIAEGYSVSREKKESFPLTVTSAQKNPTAFYLCASGRGAGRGEGTQYFGPGTRLTVL.